The 9 T cell receptor beta chains reported below all come from one sample, sequenced in a study of blood T cell repertoires in COVID-19 (dated by TCRdb to 2018 to 2021). Preparation of the library involved the immunoSEQ multiplex PCR assay. TCRdb's version of the immuneACCESS table is confined to in-frame rearrangements and falls short of the full clone set. An unresolved V gene accounts for under half of the shortfall where checked; the remainder is of unknown origin. This sample comprises about 68,000 clones, approximately 88% of them detected only once. The ten largest clones take up 7.5% to 10% of the sample. Specimen: peripheral blood. Receptors originate from a man aged 50-60 years with active COVID-19.

This clone was recorded once. The chain has TRBV11-2 and TRBJ2-2; D is possibly TRBD2 (7 bases). V was pared by 4 bases and J by 5 bases, with 17 bases between. This CDR3 spans 16 amino acids. CDR1 is SGHAT, CDR2 FQNNGV, per germline. The CDR3 loop is CASSSPGGGATGELFF. CDR3 in DNA: TGTGCCAGCAGCTCCCCCGGAGGGGGGGCTACCGGGGAGCTGTTTTTT.

This chain links TRBV4-2 with TRBJ2-7, with TRBD2 matching 8 bases. CDR1 and CDR2 from the germline V gene are LGHNA and YNFKEQ. CDR3 length: 15 residues. The V gene end was trimmed by 0 bases and the J gene end by 11 bases; junction bases not matched to a gene: 12. The CDR3, as DNA: TGTGCCAGCAGCCAAGACGGAACGGGAGGGAGGGCCAAGTACTTC. Translation gives CASSQDGTGGRAKYF.

As DNA, the CDR3 is TGTGCCAGCAGCGCCCGTAGCGGGGGGATGGGGGAGCTGTTTTTT. Its protein is CASSARSGGMGELFF. This sequence joins TRBV9 and TRBJ2-2; 10 positions match TRBD2. The CDR3 has 15 residues. Trimming at V came to 3 bases and at J to 8 bases, leaving 7 bases not matched to a gene. Germline V gene lookup returns CDR1 SGDLS and CDR2 YYNGEE.

The chain employs TRBV9 and TRBJ2-7; no clear D gene. This CDR3 has 14 residues. Germline V CDR1 and CDR2: SGDLS, YYNGEE. The germline V and J ends were trimmed by 2 bases and 2 bases, with 11 bases remaining between them. The CDR3 loop is CASSVNYLTYEQYF. The DNA of the CDR3 is TGTGCCAGCAGCGTCAACTATCTGACCTACGAGCAGTACTTC. Looking up the rest from reference TRBV9 and TRBJ2-7 gives the full variable domain: DSGVTQTPKHLITATGQRVTLRCSPRSGDLSVYWYQQSLDQGLQFLIQYYNGEERAKGNILERFSAQQFPDLHSELNLSSLELGDSALYFCASSVNYLTYEQYFGPGTRLTVT.

The chain links TRBV13 to TRBJ1-4; D perhaps matches TRBD1 (5 bases). The CDR3 sequence is 16 residues long. Germline CDR1 is PRHDT and CDR2 is FYEKMQ (reference sequence). Trimming took 2 bases from V and 0 from J, leaving 10 bases between them. The CDR3 reads CASSLRTYATNEKLFF. The CDR3 DNA follows: TGTGCCAGCAGCTTACGGACATATGCAACTAATGAAAAACTGTTTTTT.

This chain uses TRBV30 with TRBJ2-7; D possibly corresponds to TRBD1 (6 bases). This CDR3 spans 11 amino acids. From germline, CDR1 is GTSNPN and CDR2 SVGIG (reference sequence). The germline V and J ends were trimmed by 3 bases and 5 bases, with 8 bases remaining between them. In DNA form, the CDR3 reads TGTGCCTGGAGCGGACAGCACGAGCAGTACTTC. The encoded protein is CAWSGQHEQYF.

The chain recombines TRBV6-5 with TRBJ2-7, with TRBD2 identical over 10 bases. Germline V lookup: CDR1 MNHEY, CDR2 SVGAGI. The CDR3 has 15 amino acids. V dropped 0 bases and J dropped 4; count of bases not matched to a gene: 3. This chain's CDR3 is CASSYSTSGLYEQYF. The CDR3 coding sequence is TGTGCCAGCAGTTACTCGACTAGCGGGTTATACGAGCAGTACTTC.

The chain has TRBV7-9 and TRBJ2-5, with D tentatively TRBD1 (5 bases). Germline V lookup: CDR1 SEHNR, CDR2 FQNEAQ (reference sequence). This CDR3 comprises 16 residues. V was shortened by 4 bases and J by 1 base, with 16 bases between the two germline ends. The CDR3 protein is CASSSPRATTQETQYF. The CDR3 coding sequence is TGTGCCAGCAGCTCCCCCAGGGCGACCACCCAAGAGACCCAGTACTTC.

The rearrangement links TRBV6-6 to TRBJ1-4, with 8 bases identical to TRBD1. Germline CDR1 is MNHNY and CDR2 is SVGAGI (reference sequence). The V and J ends lost 7 bases and 6 bases, in that order; junction bases with no gene match: 10. This CDR3 has 15 residues. The chain's CDR3 is CASKETGATHEKLFF. The CDR3 bases are TGTGCCAGCAAGGAGACAGGGGCTACACATGAAAAACTGTTTTTT.